These 31 T cell receptor beta chains came from one sample sequenced in a study of blood T cells in healthy people across ages. Sample-barcoded 5' priming and a J-beta primer mix drove a second PCR of roughly 6 to 12 cycles. TCRdb re-called the 5' RACE reads with MiXCR, one entry per CDR3 protein. The sample has around 670,000 distinct CDR3 sequences; around 31% are singletons. Sequenced: blood. Source of these receptors: a woman older than 75 in good health.

The chain combines TRBV9 with TRBJ2-1; tentative D call: TRBD2 (5 bases). The V and J ends lost 4 bases and 9 bases respectively, with 14 bases between them. The CDR3 contains 13 residues. CDR1 SGDLS and CDR2 YYNGEE come from the germline V gene. The CDR3 DNA sequence: TGTGCCAGCAGCTCAGAGGACTGGAGTGAGCAGTTCTTC. Translation gives CASSSEDWSEQFF.

This rearrangement joins TRBV20-1 to TRBJ2-5; D is undetermined. Looked up from germline, CDR1 is DFQATT and CDR2 is SNEGSKA (reference sequence). There are 12 residues in the CDR3. Trimming stripped 5 bases from V and 11 bases from J, with 18 bases between. The CDR3 here is CSAPGQTNEQYF. The CDR3 DNA is TGCAGTGCTCCGGGCCAGACCAATGAGCAGTACTTC.

Details on this clonotype: A junction end diverges from the germline sequence, so it may reflect a read error. V gene TRBV7-3 combines with J gene TRBJ2-1, with 7 bases that match TRBD1. Germline values: CDR1 SGHTA, CDR2 FQGTGA. This CDR3 contains 16 residues. The CDR3 protein is CASRFRTGSSYNGQFF. The CDR3 region has the DNA TGTGCCAGCAGATTTCGGACAGGATCATCCTACAATGGGCAGTTCTTC.

Of note for this clonotype: Because it lacks the conserved phenylalanine or tryptophan at the end, this CDR3 is likely a read error. This chain joins TRBV9 and TRBJ2-1; tentatively, D is TRBD1 (6 bases). From germline, CDR1 is SGDLS and CDR2 YYNGEE. CDR3 length equals 16 residues. The CDR3 region is CASSPRDTSSYNEQFC. Written as DNA, the CDR3 is TGTGCCAGCAGCCCGAGGGACACGAGCTCCTACAACGAGCAGTTCTGC.

This clonotype was seen at least ten times. The genes are TRBV4-2 and TRBJ1-1; D is unclear. Trimming removed 1 base from V and 1 base from J, with 10 bases in between. CDR3 length: 15 amino acids. CDR1 and CDR2 from the germline V gene are LGHNA and YNFKEQ. For the CDR3, the DNA is TGTGCCAGCAGCCAAGTGGGCAGCCCGAACACTGAAGCTTTCTTT. Translating it yields CASSQVGSPNTEAFF.

V usage is TRBV7-2 and J usage is TRBJ2-3; D call uncertain. From germline, CDR1 is SGHTA and CDR2 FQGNSA. The CDR3 is made up of 12 amino acids. V shed 4 bases and J shed 6 bases, with 8 bases lying between them. CDR3 loop: CASSWSGDTQYF. The CDR3 bases are TGTGCCAGCAGCTGGTCCGGGGATACGCAGTATTTT.

To note about this clonotype: Possible read error: a much larger clone is one base away. The chain recombines TRBV20-1 with TRBJ1-2, with TRBD1 as a possible D gene (6 bases). Germline lookup yields CDR1 DFQATT and CDR2 SNEGSKA (reference sequence). The CDR3 loop spans 14 amino acids. V lost 6 bases and J lost 4, with 18 bases in between. The CDR3 spells CSAVPGGQSYGYTF. CDR3 DNA sequence: TGCAGTGCCGTTCCGGGAGGACAGTCCTATGGCTACACCTTC.

This clonotype was recorded at least ten times. The chain couples TRBV7-9 to TRBJ1-2; no definite D call. The CDR3 runs to 11 residues. V lost 0 bases to trimming and J lost 8 bases, with 4 bases between them. Germline assignment: CDR1 SEHNR and CDR2 FQNEAQ (reference sequence). The chain's CDR3 is CASSLAIGYTF. For the CDR3, the DNA is TGTGCCAGCAGCTTAGCGATCGGCTACACCTTC.

The chain carries TRBV7-2 and TRBJ2-7; D uncertain. The V and J ends lost 4 bases and 5 bases respectively, with 6 bases between them. The CDR3 runs to 11 residues. The V gene's germline CDR1 is SGHTA and CDR2 FQGNSA. The CDR3 DNA reads TGTGCCAGCAGCTGCAAAAACGAGCAGTACTTC. Amino acid sequence: CASSCKNEQYF.

This clonotype was observed at least ten times. The genes are TRBV7-9 and TRBJ2-7; D is unclear. Trimming shortened V by 5 bases and J by 9 bases, and 29 bases separated the two germline ends. Germline CDR1 SEHNR, CDR2 FQNEAQ (reference sequence). CDR3 length: 17 amino acids. This chain's CDR3 is CASSQIRTSGITKLQYF. CDR3 sequence (DNA): TGTGCCAGCAGCCAAATTAGAACCTCTGGAATTACCAAGTTGCAGTACTTC.

This clonotype has a count of ten or more. The V call is TRBV5-1, the J call TRBJ2-3; TRBD2 matches 10 bases. CDR1 SGHRS and CDR2 YFSETQ come from the germline V gene. Trimming took 4 bases from V and 3 from J; bases not matched to a gene: 2. The CDR3 length is 14 residues. CDR3 sequence (DNA): TGCGCCAGCAGCCCGGGACTAGCGACAGATACGCAGTATTTT. Its translation is CASSPGLATDTQYF.

The table lists this clonotype with many counts. The chain is built from TRBV6-5 and TRBJ2-1; 7 bases agree with TRBD1. Germline CDR1 is MNHEY and CDR2 is SVGAGI. Trimming took 3 bases from V and 4 from J; bases not matched to a gene: 6. The CDR3 has 15 residues. CDR3 in DNA: TGTGCCAGCAGTTATCGAGGGGGCGCTTACAATGAGCAGTTCTTC. It is translated as CASSYRGGAYNEQFF.

The DNA for the CDR3 is TGCAGTGCTAGAGGGCCAGGGGGGGACTATGGCTACACCTTC. Protein sequence: CSARGPGGDYGYTF. This sequence joins TRBV20-1 and TRBJ1-2, with TRBD1 matching over 7 bases. The CDR3 is 14 residues long. Looked up from germline, CDR1 is DFQATT and CDR2 is SNEGSKA (reference sequence). Losses at the gene ends were 1 base for V and 3 bases for J; bases not matched to a gene: 5.

This chain joins TRBV20-1 and TRBJ2-7; TRBD2 agrees at 11 bases. The junction had 20 bases not matched to a gene; V was cut back by 6 bases and J by 7 bases. The CDR3 sequence is 17 residues long. In germline, CDR1 is DFQATT, CDR2 SNEGSKA (reference sequence). CDR3 nucleotide sequence: TGCAGTGCGAAGGGACTAGCGGCCAAACGCTCCTACAATGAGCAGTACTTC. Protein product: CSAKGLAAKRSYNEQYF.

This clonotype was recorded many times. The V call is TRBV3-1, the J call TRBJ2-5; 9 nucleotides match TRBD1. Germline V CDR1 and CDR2: LGHDT, YNNKEL (reference sequence). This CDR3 has 16 residues. The V gene end was trimmed by 4 bases and the J gene end by 1 base; junction bases not matched to a gene: 7. In DNA form, the CDR3 reads TGTGCCAGCAGCCTCCGGGACAGGGCCTTCCAAGAGACCCAGTACTTC. Translating gives CASSLRDRAFQETQYF.

This clonotype was counted ten times or more. A read error may be the cause here, since a much bigger clone is one base away. V usage is TRBV11-1 and J usage is TRBJ2-3; 11 positions agree with TRBD1. The CDR3 loop spans 16 amino acids. Germline values: CDR1 SGHAT, CDR2 FQDESV (reference sequence). CDR3 amino acids: CAGSPRDRGGTDTQYF. The CDR3 nucleotides read TGTGCCGGCAGCCCCCGGGACAGGGGGGGGACAGATACGCAGTATTTT.

This clonotype was seen only a few times. A much larger clone sits a single nucleotide away, making a read error possible. The CDR3 here is CASIQGPYNEQFF. In DNA form, the CDR3 reads TGTGCCAGCATACAGGGCCCCTACAATGAGCAGTTCTTC. The V call is TRBV6-1, the J call TRBJ2-1, with D maybe TRBD1 (6 bases). The CDR3 extends over 13 amino acids. V shed 7 bases and J shed 2 bases, with 9 bases lying between them. The V gene's germline CDR1 is MNHNS and CDR2 SASEGT.

This clonotype has a count of ten or more. The chain joins TRBV5-5 to TRBJ1-2, with 8 bases lining up with TRBD1. The CDR3 consists of 14 residues. V gave up 4 bases and J gave up 3 bases; unmatched junction bases: 5. CDR1 and CDR2 from the germline V gene are SGHKS and YYEKEE (reference sequence). In DNA, the CDR3 is TGTGCCAGCAGCGCTGGACAGGGAGACTATGGCTACACCTTC. Translating it yields CASSAGQGDYGYTF.

On this clonotype: A much larger clone differs from this one at a single base, so this may be a read error. This chain joins TRBV12-3 or TRBV12-4 and TRBJ1-1, with 7 positions matching TRBD1. This CDR3 comprises 16 residues. V was pared by 8 bases and J by 0 bases, with 12 bases of the junction left unmatched. For the CDR3, the DNA is TGTGCCAGCGGGAACAAGGGACAGCACATGAACACTGAAGCTTTCTTT. Its protein is CASGNKGQHMNTEAFF.

Concerning this clonotype itself: At one boundary the junction diverges from the germline segment, which might be a read error. The gene calls are TRBV5-1 and TRBJ2-7, with D possibly called TRBD1 or TRBD2 (5 bases each). The germline V gene encodes CDR1 SGHRS and CDR2 YFSETQ. CDR3 length: 15 residues. CDR3 in DNA: TGCGCCAGCAGCTGGGGCGGGTCGTTGTCCTACGAGCGGTACTTC. Protein: CASSWGGSLSYERYF.

On this clonotype itself: With a much larger clone just one base away, this may be a read error. The chain employs TRBV9 and TRBJ2-3; weak D call: TRBD2 (6 bases). The length of the CDR3 is 16 residues. V was cut by 3 bases and J by 3 bases, with 17 bases left in between. CDR1 and CDR2 (germline): SGDLS, YYNGEE. The CDR3 is CASSARIRERTDTQYF. CDR3 DNA sequence: TGTGCCAGCAGCGCCCGGATACGGGAGAGAACAGATACGCAGTATTTT.

This clonotype was observed many times. The rearrangement uses TRBV6-2 or TRBV6-3 and TRBJ2-4; D call uncertain. The CDR3 covers 11 residues. V was clipped by 7 bases and J by 1 base, with 2 bases between them. CDR1 is MNHEY, CDR2 SVGEGT, per germline. CDR3 loop: CASTAKNIQYF. The CDR3 DNA reads as TGTGCCAGCACGGCCAAAAACATTCAGTACTTC.

This clonotype was detected ten times or more. CDR3 amino acids: CSAPGQANTEAFF. In DNA, the CDR3 is TGCAGTGCTCCGGGACAAGCGAACACTGAAGCTTTCTTT. V and J are TRBV20-1 and TRBJ1-1, with D tentatively TRBD1 (6 bases). V lost 5 bases and J 1 base, leaving 11 bases between the germline ends. The CDR3 contains 13 residues. Germline CDR1 is DFQATT and CDR2 is SNEGSKA (reference sequence).

This clonotype was counted a few times. This may arise from a read error, as a much more abundant clone is one base away. The chain uses TRBV20-1 and TRBJ2-7; the match to TRBD2 covers 7 bases. The V segment lost 4 bases and the J segment 7 bases; nucleotides outside the gene matches: 10. This CDR3 contains 13 residues. The germline gives CDR1 DFQATT, CDR2 SNEGSKA (reference sequence). DNA of the CDR3: TGCAGTGCTACGCTAGCGGTCTTGAATGAGCAGTACTTC. Translation: CSATLAVLNEQYF.

V and J are TRBV12-3 or TRBV12-4 and TRBJ2-3; TRBD1 matches 10 bases. J gave up 0 bases and V 2 bases, and 8 bases lay outside the gene matches. The CDR3 is 18 amino acids. In DNA form, the CDR3 reads TGTGCCAGCAGTTTAAGGGACAGGGGTCCATTGAGCACAGATACGCAGTATTTT. This sequence encodes CASSLRDRGPLSTDTQYF.

In its sample, this clonotype was seen many times. This sequence joins TRBV12-3 or TRBV12-4 and TRBJ2-3; 9 nucleotides align to TRBD2. The CDR3 sequence is 14 residues long. Trimming at V came to 9 bases and at J to 2 bases, leaving 6 bases not matched to a gene. The CDR3 bases are TGTGCCAGTAAGCGGGGGGTCTACACAGATACGCAGTATTTT. Translated, it gives CASKRGVYTDTQYF.

This clonotype was counted ten times or more. This chain joins TRBV20-1 and TRBJ1-5; D unclear. This CDR3 comprises 19 residues. Looked up from germline, CDR1 is DFQATT and CDR2 is SNEGSKA (reference sequence). With 0 bases removed from V and 3 bases from J, the gap between germline ends came to 24 bases. The CDR3 DNA reads as TGCAGTGCTAGAGATTGGACGGCCCCGAAGAATGCCCACAATCAGCCCCAGCATTTT. Encoded protein: CSARDWTAPKNAHNQPQHF.

This clonotype was observed many times. The chain links TRBV7-2 to TRBJ1-6; D is ambiguous. Trimming took 3 bases from V and 9 from J, leaving 6 bases between them. Germline V gene data show CDR1 as SGHTA and CDR2 as FQGNSA. This CDR3 region has 12 residues. CDR3 nucleotide sequence: TGTGCCAGCAGCTTGGGGATTTCACCCCTCCACTTT. Translation: CASSLGISPLHF.

This clonotype was counted ten times or more. The chain recombines TRBV29-1 with TRBJ2-1, with D perhaps TRBD2 (6 bases). The CDR3 covers 12 residues. CDR1 SQVTM and CDR2 ANQGSEA come from the germline V gene. V was clipped by 2 bases and J by 7 bases, with 9 bases between them. DNA of the CDR3: TGCAGCGTTGAATCTGGGGGGAATGAGCAGTTCTTC. Its translation: CSVESGGNEQFF.

This clonotype has ten or more counts. The rearrangement links TRBV5-5 to TRBJ2-7; D assignment may be TRBD1 or TRBD2 (5 bases each). Per the germline V gene, CDR1 is SGHKS and CDR2 is YYEKEE (reference sequence). The CDR3 is 14 residues long. The ends were cut back, 1 base at V and 4 bases at J, with 12 bases in the middle. The CDR3 here is CASSLLGRDYEQYF. In nucleotides, the CDR3 is TGTGCCAGCAGCTTGCTGGGACGCGATTACGAGCAGTACTTC.

The sample holds one count of this clonotype. At one of its ends the junction is not consistent with the germline gene, which may arise from a read error. V gene TRBV7-8 combines with J gene TRBJ1-1; TRBD1 matches at 8 bases. Germline V CDR1 and CDR2: SGHVS, FQNEAQ. The CDR3 extends over 14 amino acids. CDR3 DNA: TGTGCCCGCAGCTGGGCAGACAGGGGAACTGAAGCTTTCTTT. It specifies CARSWADRGTEAFF.